Sequencing of this T cell receptor beta chain was carried out in a study of T cell changes during pregnancy in multiple sclerosis. Sequenced by immunoSEQ multiplex PCR; TCRdb stores in-frame clones only, minus some. In the table there are roughly 93,000 clones, 92% of which are singletons. With 6 bases removed from V and 10 bases from J, the gap between germline ends came to 7 bases. The germline gives CDR1 SGHDN, CDR2 FVKESK. CDR3 length: 10 amino acids. This sample comprised peripheral blood, obtained after pregnancy. This TCR was recovered from a female donor with multiple sclerosis, enrolled in a pregnancy study. The genes are TRBV14 and TRBJ2-1; D call uncertain. The CDR3, as DNA: TGTGCCAGCAGTCTCGGGGAGCAGTTCTTC. It encodes CASSLGEQFF. The whole variable domain, remainder taken from reference TRBV14 and TRBJ2-1, is EAGVTQFPSHSVIEKGQTVTLRCDPISGHDNLYWYRRVMGKEIKFLLHFVKESKQDESGMPNNRFLAERTGGTYSTLKVQPAELEDSGVYFCASSLGEQFFGPGTRLTVL.